Listed below are T cell receptor beta chains from one sample, sequenced in a study of vaccination and CD4 T cells after COVID-19. From the PCR reads, TCRdb called clonotypes with MiXCR, one entry per CDR3 protein. The profile covers about 14,000 distinct CDR3 sequences, with less than 30% appearing a single time and around 23% taken by the ten largest. Antigens for these TCRs are unknown. Material: cultured CD4+ T cells from blood. Receptor source: a human donor with COVID-19. Both conserved end residues are part of each CDR3. A D gene is named only where the DNA matches it firmly. The size entry is marked missing in some rows and otherwise reads once, few, many or a size class.

v_call,d_call,j_call,clone_size,cdr3_aa,cdr3_nt
TRBV7-2,NA,TRBJ1-4,NA,CASRRGGNEKLFF,TGTGCCAGCAGGAGAGGCGGTAATGAAAAACTGTTTTTT
TRBV6-2/TRBV6-3,NA,TRBJ2-2,NA,CASTEPVGRPGAGELFF,TGTGCCAGCACCGAGCCCGTGGGACGGCCGGGGGCCGGGGAGCTGTTTTTT
TRBV5-1,TRBD2,TRBJ2-4,NA,CASSFSTSGGIQYF,TGCGCCAGCAGCTTCTCGACTAGCGGGGGCATTCAGTACTTC
TRBV28,NA,TRBJ1-2,NA,CASRPRDRLPLGYTF,TGTGCCAGCAGACCGAGAGACAGATTACCTTTGGGCTACACCTTC
TRBV20-1,NA,TRBJ2-3,once,CSARPVVVARPSTDTQYF,TGCAGTGCTAGACCCGTGGTAGTAGCGAGGCCTTCCACAGATACGCAGTATTTT
TRBV19,NA,TRBJ2-2,few,CASSMYGYTGELFF,TGTGCCAGTAGTATGTATGGGTACACCGGGGAGCTGTTTTTT
TRBV19,TRBD1,TRBJ1-1,few,CATAGQGRTEAFF,TGTGCCACGGCCGGACAGGGTAGGACTGAAGCTTTCTTT
TRBV25-1,NA,TRBJ2-5,NA,CASSEWQGEETQYF,TGTGCCAGCAGTGAATGGCAGGGAGAAGAGACCCAGTACTTC
TRBV11-3,TRBD1,TRBJ1-6,few,CAGSRDSLSPLHF,TGTGCCGGCAGCCGGGACAGTTTATCACCCCTCCACTTT
TRBV6-1,NA,TRBJ1-1,NA,CASSAWNTEAFF,TGTGCCAGCAGCGCCTGGAACACTGAAGCTTTCTTT
TRBV27,NA,TRBJ2-7,NA,CASRITTMGSYEQYF,TGTGCCAGCAGAATAACTACAATGGGCTCCTACGAGCAGTACTTC
TRBV2,NA,TRBJ1-2,NA,CASSRNRAASYGYTF,TGTGCCAGCAGTCGAAACCGGGCAGCCAGCTATGGCTACACCTTC
TRBV7-9,NA,TRBJ1-4,NA,CASSLAKQIPTNEKLFF,TGTGCCAGCAGCTTAGCTAAACAGATACCAACTAATGAAAAACTGTTTTTT
TRBV28,NA,TRBJ1-4,NA,CASSPPGGNEKLFF,TGTGCCAGCAGTCCCCCGGGGGGGAATGAAAAACTGTTTTTT
TRBV21-1,NA,TRBJ1-5,medium-sized,CASSSWDRGDGNQPQHF,TGTGCCAGCAGCAGTTGGGACAGGGGGGACGGCAATCAGCCCCAGCATTTT
TRBV28,TRBD1,TRBJ1-4,few,CASSPPTGRGEKLFF,TGTGCCAGCAGTCCCCCGACAGGGCGGGGTGAAAAACTGTTTTTT
TRBV7-2,NA,TRBJ1-5,NA,CASSLATDSSQPQHF,TGTGCCAGCAGCTTAGCGACGGATTCGAGTCAGCCCCAGCATTTT
TRBV21-1,NA,TRBJ1-2,NA,CASSRRDTYYGYTF,TGTGCCAGCAGCCGTCGGGACACCTACTATGGCTACACCTTC
TRBV5-4,NA,TRBJ1-2,few,CASSQRGGVYGYTF,TGTGCCAGCAGCCAACGGGGAGGCGTCTATGGCTACACCTTC
TRBV11-2,NA,TRBJ1-1,few,CASSQNRDRAFF,TGTGCCAGCAGCCAGAACAGGGATAGGGCTTTCTTT
TRBV20-1,NA,TRBJ1-2,NA,CSARDGVRSGYTF,TGCAGTGCTAGAGATGGGGTGAGGAGTGGCTACACCTTC
TRBV5-1,TRBD1,TRBJ1-2,NA,CASSLDGTALLTYTF,TGCGCCAGCAGCTTGGACGGGACAGCCTTATTAACCTACACCTTC
TRBV7-2,TRBD1,TRBJ1-4,NA,CASRLGQAGEKLFF,TGTGCCAGCAGATTGGGACAGGCGGGAGAAAAACTGTTTTTT
TRBV5-4,NA,TRBJ2-5,NA,CASSLGVQETQYF,TGTGCCAGCAGCCTCGGGGTCCAAGAGACCCAGTACTTC
TRBV15,TRBD2,TRBJ2-2,few,CATSLTSGGGNTGELFF,TGTGCCACCAGCCTGACTAGCGGGGGCGGAAACACCGGGGAGCTGTTTTTT
TRBV6-5,TRBD1,TRBJ1-2,NA,CASSSSRGDYTF,TGTGCCAGCAGTTCCTCCAGGGGGGACTACACCTTC
TRBV5-1,NA,TRBJ2-3,NA,CASSYREGTADTQYF,TGCGCCAGCAGCTACCGTGAGGGTACCGCAGATACGCAGTATTTT
TRBV6-1,NA,TRBJ1-6,NA,CASRTATYNSPLHF,TGTGCCAGCAGGACAGCCACCTATAATTCACCCCTCCACTTT
TRBV20-1,NA,TRBJ1-6,NA,CSARETRGATSSPLHF,TGCAGTGCTAGGGAAACCAGGGGTGCTACTTCATCACCCCTCCACTTT
TRBV12-3/TRBV12-4,NA,TRBJ1-5,NA,CASSPLGRNSNQPQHF,TGTGCCAGCAGTCCTCTGGGTCGTAATAGCAATCAGCCCCAGCATTTT
TRBV2,NA,TRBJ2-7,NA,CASLRDGSYEQYF,TGTGCCAGCTTGCGTGACGGGTCCTACGAGCAGTACTTC
TRBV11-3,NA,TRBJ1-1,NA,CASSWGIGMNTEAFF,TGTGCCAGCAGCTGGGGAATCGGGATGAACACTGAAGCTTTCTTT